Presented here are 28 T cell receptor beta chains from one specimen sequenced in a study of shared clonotypes between healthy human individuals (dated by TCRdb to 2020 to 2021). The library was produced with the immunoSEQ multiplex PCR assay. In TCRdb, the immuneACCESS table is reduced to in-frame sequences with V and J assigned. These tables do not hold every clone; where another copy was compared, an unresolved V gene accounts for under half, and the others remain unexplained. The sample contains roughly 510,000 clones, approximately 79% of them found a single time. The top ten hold about 12% of the sample. The sample consisted of PBMCs. Source of these receptors: a woman aged 40 to 50 in good health. Some clones in this sample may be carry-over from other donors' samples.

CDR3 sequence (DNA): TGTGCCAGCAGTGAAGCGGGGAGGGGTCAGCCCCAGCATTTT. Its translation: CASSEAGRGQPQHF. The chain employs TRBV2 and TRBJ1-5; D is possibly TRBD1 (5 bases). The CDR3 has 14 residues. Germline CDR1 and CDR2: SNHLY and FYNNEI. V gave up 0 bases and J gave up 6 bases, with 9 bases separating them.

A single count supports this clone. This rearrangement joins TRBV5-8 to TRBJ1-5; D unclear. With 1 base removed from V and 7 bases from J, the gap between germline ends came to 9 bases. In germline, CDR1 is SGHTS, CDR2 YDEGEE. The CDR3 is 13 residues long. The CDR3 loop is CASSLFLDQPQHF. As DNA, the CDR3 is TGTGCCAGCAGCTTGTTTCTTGACCAGCCCCAGCATTTT. Full variable domain (rest looked up from reference TRBV5-8 and TRBJ1-5): EAGVTQSPTHLIKTRGQQATLRCSPISGHTSVYWYQQALGLGLQFLLWYDEGEERNRGNFPPRFSGRQFPNYSSELNVNALELEDSALYLCASSLFLDQPQHFGDGTRLSIL.

The chain recombines TRBV19 with TRBJ2-1; 12 bases align to TRBD2. From germline, CDR1 is LNHDA and CDR2 SQIVND (reference sequence). The length of the CDR3 is 15 residues. The V segment lost 6 bases and the J segment 3 bases; nucleotides outside the gene matches: 3. CDR3 bases: TGTGCCAGTAGGTCACTAGCGGGAGGCTACAATGAGCAGTTCTTC. This sequence encodes CASRSLAGGYNEQFF.

The chain recombines TRBV2 with TRBJ1-4; D ambiguous. V was trimmed by 11 bases and J by 0 bases, leaving 13 bases between them. The CDR3 consists of 14 residues. Germline loops: CDR1 SNHLY, CDR2 FYNNEI. As DNA, the CDR3 is TGTGCCGGAGGAGGGCGTGCAACTAATGAAAAACTGTTTTTT. It is translated as CAGGGRATNEKLFF.

V is TRBV4-2 and J is TRBJ2-5; 9 bases line up with TRBD2. V shed 4 bases and J 2 bases; nucleotides not matched to a gene: 5. The germline V gene has CDR1 LGHNA and CDR2 YNFKEQ. The CDR3 spans 15 residues. CDR3 sequence: CASSPTSGQQETQYF. As DNA, the CDR3 is TGTGCCAGCAGCCCGACTAGCGGTCAGCAAGAGACCCAGTACTTC.

Turning to this clone: A far larger clone is off by one base, so a read error is likely. Distinct nucleotide sequences in the sample also encode this CDR3. The rearrangement joins TRBV7-9 to TRBJ2-4, with D possibly being TRBD1 (5 bases). Germline V gives CDR1 SEHNR, CDR2 FQNEAQ (reference sequence). There are 16 residues in the CDR3. V shed 5 bases and J shed 0 bases, with 14 bases lying between them. CDR3 residues: CASSLGAGLAKNIQYF. For the CDR3, the DNA is TGTGCCAGCAGCCTAGGGGCAGGTCTAGCCAAAAACATTCAGTACTTC.

With regard to this clone: This specimen includes other DNA sequences encoding the same CDR3. The chain uses TRBV18 and TRBJ1-1; D is unresolved. V gave up 6 bases and J gave up 2 bases, with 16 bases separating them. The germline V gene has CDR1 KGHSH and CDR2 LQKENI. CDR3 size: 15 residues. The CDR3 DNA is TGTGCCAGCTCCCCTTCAACGGGCGTTAACACTGAAGCTTTCTTT. Its protein is CASSPSTGVNTEAFF. The full variable domain, rest sourced from reference TRBV18 and TRBJ1-1, is NAGVMQNPRHLVRRRGQEARLRCSPMKGHSHVYWYRQLPEEGLKFMVYLQKENIIDESGMPKERFSAEFPKEGPSILRIQQVVRGDSAAYFCASSPSTGVNTEAFFGQGTRLTVV.

The chain recombines TRBV29-1 with TRBJ2-4, with D perhaps matching TRBD2 (5 bases). Germline V lookup: CDR1 SQVTM, CDR2 ANQGSEA. The CDR3 length is 13 residues. V was shortened by 7 bases and J by 2 bases, with 12 bases between the two germline ends. Here the CDR3 reads CSGRDISKNIQYF. Written as DNA, the CDR3 is TGCAGCGGCCGGGATATCTCCAAAAACATTCAGTACTTC.

This chain uses TRBV29-1 with TRBJ1-1, with unresolved D. The V end lost 3 bases, the J end lost 0 bases, and 11 bases lay between the germline ends. The CDR3 length is 14 residues. The germline CDR1 and CDR2 sequences are SQVTM and ANQGSEA. CDR3 loop: CSVETPGLNTEAFF. The CDR3, as DNA: TGCAGCGTTGAGACCCCAGGCTTGAACACTGAAGCTTTCTTT. Full variable domain (missing parts from reference TRBV29-1 and TRBJ1-1): SAVISQKPSRDICQRGTSLTIQCQVDSQVTMMFWYRQQPGQSLTLIATANQGSEATYESGFVIDKFPISRPNLTFSTLTVSNMSPEDSSIYLCSVETPGLNTEAFFGQGTRLTVV.

With respect to this clone: One end of the junction varies from germline; a read error may be responsible. The chain employs TRBV18 and TRBJ2-3; D unresolved. CDR1 is KGHSH and CDR2 is LQKENI in the germline V gene. This CDR3 is built from 13 residues. The CDR3 DNA reads TGTGCCAGCTCACCGGCGGTCACAGATGCGCAGTATTTT. Translating gives CASSPAVTDAQYF.

This clone was counted ten times or more. In the same sample, other DNA sequences code for this CDR3. V is TRBV6-4 and J is TRBJ2-1; 7 bases map to TRBD2. CDR3 length: 15 amino acids. The junction had 0 bases not matched to a gene; V was cut back by 0 bases and J by 1 base. The germline V gene has CDR1 MRHNA and CDR2 SNTAGT. CDR3 region: CASSDSSGSYNEQFF. For the CDR3, the DNA is TGTGCCAGCAGTGACTCTAGCGGGTCCTACAATGAGCAGTTCTTC.

This clone was observed many times. The rearrangement links TRBV6-6 to TRBJ2-7, with TRBD1 matching 9 bases. Germline CDR1 MNHNY, CDR2 SVGAGI (reference sequence). V was clipped by 6 bases and J by 3 bases; unmatched bases: 6. The CDR3 runs to 14 residues. The CDR3 DNA is TGTGCCAGCAGGCCCGGGACAGGGTTCTACGAGCAGTACTTC. Protein product: CASRPGTGFYEQYF.

The chain has TRBV4-3 and TRBJ2-1; 10 bases fit TRBD2. Germline V gene data show CDR1 as LGHNA and CDR2 as YSLEER. The CDR3 is 16 amino acids. V gave up 2 bases and J gave up 2 bases; unmatched junction bases: 3. Here the CDR3 DNA reads TGCGCCAGCAGCCAACCTAGCGGGGGAACCTACAATGAGCAGTTCTTC. Encoded protein: CASSQPSGGTYNEQFF.

The chain links TRBV5-1 to TRBJ2-3; a possible D gene is TRBD1 (5 bases). The CDR3 is 18 amino acids. CDR1 and CDR2 (germline): SGHRS, YFSETQ. V was trimmed by 0 bases and J by 0 bases, leaving 17 bases between them. The CDR3 nucleotides are TGCGCCAGCAGCTTGGGTGCGGCAGGGTACTCTAGCACAGATACGCAGTATTTT. Protein sequence: CASSLGAAGYSSTDTQYF.

The chain has TRBV30 and TRBJ2-5; 9 bases agree with TRBD1. From germline, CDR1 is GTSNPN and CDR2 SVGIG (reference sequence). The CDR3 consists of 14 residues. The J segment lost 4 bases and the V segment lost 4 bases, leaving 7 bases of the junction unmatched. CDR3 DNA sequence: TGTGCCTGGACCCTGGACAGGGGTGGAGAGACCCAGTACTTC. Its translation is CAWTLDRGGETQYF.

In DNA form, the CDR3 reads TGTGCCAGTAGTATAGACCGGGACACCTCTAGCACAGATACGCAGTATTTT. Encoded protein: CASSIDRDTSSTDTQYF. The chain couples TRBV19 to TRBJ2-3; D possibly corresponds to TRBD1 (6 bases). Per the germline V gene, CDR1 is LNHDA and CDR2 is SQIVND (reference sequence). The CDR3 length is 17 residues. The V gene lost 0 bases and the J gene lost 0 bases, with 13 bases spanning the gap.

This clone was detected only once. The chain links TRBV5-1 to TRBJ2-2, with a possible D match to TRBD2 (5 bases). The CDR3 covers 16 residues. In germline, CDR1 is SGHRS, CDR2 YFSETQ. The V and J ends lost 0 bases and 0 bases respectively, with 9 bases between them. For the CDR3, the DNA is TGCGCCAGCAGCTTGGAGCTAGCTGCGAACACCGGGGAGCTGTTTTTT. Its translation is CASSLELAANTGELFF.

This chain connects TRBV27 to TRBJ1-1; D remains unclear. This CDR3 contains 13 residues. Germline CDR1 is MNHEY and CDR2 is SMNVEV (reference sequence). V was clipped by 2 bases and J by 3 bases, with 7 bases between them. DNA of the CDR3: TGTGCCAGCAGTTTACTGCCTTACACTGAAGCTTTCTTT. Translated, it gives CASSLLPYTEAFF.

This sequence joins TRBV28 and TRBJ1-2; no reliable D call. Germline assignment: CDR1 MDHEN and CDR2 SYDVKM. Trimming pared 10 bases from V and 5 bases from J, leaving 20 bases between. This CDR3 region has 14 residues. The CDR3 is CATIPPQVRYGYTF. CDR3 DNA sequence: TGTGCCACGATCCCTCCCCAGGTTCGATATGGCTACACCTTC.

This clone was observed once. The chain has TRBV10-2 and TRBJ2-1, with 7 bases identical to TRBD1. Germline V lookup: CDR1 WSHSY, CDR2 SAAADI. Trimming removed 8 bases from V and 3 bases from J; junction bases left unmatched: 13. The CDR3 consists of 16 residues. As DNA, the CDR3 is TGCGCCAGCTTACAAACCTGGCAGGGGGTCTACAATGAGCAGTTCTTC. As protein: CASLQTWQGVYNEQFF.

The rearrangement joins TRBV6-1 to TRBJ1-6; D is perhaps TRBD1 (5 bases). CDR3 length: 15 amino acids. The V gene lost 3 bases and the J gene lost 7 bases, with 13 bases spanning the gap. Germline assignment: CDR1 MNHNS and CDR2 SASEGT. The CDR3 DNA follows: TGTGCCAGCAGTGATTGGACATCCATCAATTCACCCCTCCACTTT. Protein sequence: CASSDWTSINSPLHF.

This chain connects TRBV27 to TRBJ2-1, with TRBD2 matching 13 bases. CDR3 size: 17 residues. With V trimmed by 10 bases and J by 1 base, 10 bases remained unmatched. Germline CDR1 is MNHEY and CDR2 is SMNVEV (reference sequence). The CDR3 sequence: CATTGLAGPKSYNEQFF. DNA of the CDR3: TGTGCCACCACGGGACTAGCGGGACCTAAATCCTACAATGAGCAGTTCTTC.

This clone turned up a few times. The chain combines TRBV28 with TRBJ1-5; a possible D gene is TRBD1 (6 bases). The CDR3 is 16 residues long. Germline V gene sequence: CDR1 MDHEN, CDR2 SYDVKM. The V end was cut by 5 bases, the J end by 2 bases, with 16 bases between. In DNA form, the CDR3 reads TGTGCCAGCAGTATTCAACAGGGATTTGGCAATCAGCCCCAGCATTTT. Its translation: CASSIQQGFGNQPQHF.

The chain has TRBV27 and TRBJ2-3, with D possibly being TRBD2 (5 bases). The CDR3 covers 15 residues. With 7 bases removed from V and 0 bases from J, the gap between germline ends came to 14 bases. Germline-derived CDR1 and CDR2 are MNHEY and SMNVEV (reference sequence). CDR3 loop: CASTLGRSSTDTQYF. Here the CDR3 DNA reads TGTGCCAGCACCCTGGGGAGATCTAGCACAGATACGCAGTATTTT.

This chain links TRBV2 with TRBJ1-3; no definite D call. V lost 4 bases and J lost 4, with 14 bases in between. The CDR3 consists of 15 residues. The germline gives CDR1 SNHLY, CDR2 FYNNEI. The CDR3 sequence is CASSALALSGNTIYF. In DNA, the CDR3 is TGTGCCAGCAGTGCCTTAGCTCTTTCGGGAAACACCATATATTTT.

The chain links TRBV7-3 to TRBJ2-5; D not resolved. Germline V CDR1 and CDR2: SGHTA, FQGTGA. This CDR3 region has 13 residues. V was pared by 2 bases and J by 2 bases, with 6 bases between. CDR3 sequence: CASSLELQETQYF. The CDR3 region has the DNA TGTGCCAGCAGCTTAGAGCTACAAGAGACCCAGTACTTC.

This clone was picked up one time. The gene calls are TRBV23-1 and TRBJ2-3, with TRBD2 identical over 10 bases. TRBV23-1 is filed as an ORF, its function uncertain. The CDR3 is 21 residues long. J lost 4 bases, V lost 2 bases, and 21 bases had no gene match. The CDR3 region is CASSQALKAWASGRRADTQYF. In DNA, the CDR3 is TGCGCCAGCAGTCAAGCCCTCAAGGCCTGGGCTAGCGGGAGAAGGGCAGATACGCAGTATTTT.

A remark on this clone: As the CDR3 is not closed by the conserved phenylalanine or tryptophan, this likely results from a read error. V usage is TRBV7-8 and J usage is TRBJ1-1; TRBD1 matches 7 bases. Germline V gene lookup returns CDR1 SGHVS and CDR2 FQNEAQ. With V trimmed by 0 bases and J by 4 bases, 8 bases remained unmatched. The CDR3 is 16 amino acids. The CDR3 reads CASSLAEQGLGTEAFS. DNA of the CDR3: TGTGCCAGCAGCTTAGCTGAACAGGGGTTGGGCACTGAAGCTTTCTCT.